The rows below give T cell receptor beta chains drawn from one sample of a study of response to subunit inactivated influenza vaccine. TCRdb re-derived calls from the RT-PCR reads in MiXCR, one entry per CDR3 protein. Here the sample spans 400,000 to 550,000 distinct CDR3 sequences, about 25% being singletons. The input for sequencing was CD4+ T cells sorted from PBMCs, taken less than 6 days after vaccination. The source of these receptors is a man aged 50-60 years who received an inactivated influenza vaccine. CDR3s include the opening cysteine and the closing phenylalanine or tryptophan. D genes are given only for firm matches. The size entry is marked missing in some rows and otherwise reads once, few, many or a size class.

v_call,clone_size,j_call,d_call,cdr3_nt,cdr3_aa
TRBV12-3/TRBV12-4,.,TRBJ1-4,.,TGTGCCAGCAGCCTACAGAATAATGAAAAACTGTTTTTT,CASSLQNNEKLFF
TRBV9,few,TRBJ2-2,TRBD2,TGTGCCACCGGGACTAGCGGCCCCGGGGAGCTGTTTTTT,CATGTSGPGELFF
TRBV7-9,.,TRBJ1-6,TRBD1,TGTGCCAGCAGCACATGGGACAGGGGCGAGAATAATTCACCCCTCCACTTT,CASSTWDRGENNSPLHF
TRBV5-6,.,TRBJ2-4,.,TGTGCCAGCAGCTTGGGAAACATTCAGTACTTC,CASSLGNIQYF
TRBV4-1,.,TRBJ1-2,.,TGCGCCAGCAGCCAAGACCGCGGTCCGCGCCTTAACTATGGCTACACCTTC,CASSQDRGPRLNYGYTF
TRBV7-2,few,TRBJ2-5,TRBD1,TGTGCCAGCAGCTTGGGACAGTTAGAGACCCAGTACTTC,CASSLGQLETQYF
TRBV9,.,TRBJ2-4,TRBD2,TGTGCCAGCAGCGGGGGACTAGCGGGACGAAACATTCAGTACTTC,CASSGGLAGRNIQYF
TRBV4-2,.,TRBJ2-5,.,TGTGCCAGCAGCCCCGGACCCGGAAAGACCCAGTACTTC,CASSPGPGKTQYF
TRBV29-1,few,TRBJ2-3,.,TGCAGCGTTGAAGATCGCACTTCTAGGATAGATACGCAGTATTTT,CSVEDRTSRIDTQYF
TRBV12-3/TRBV12-4,.,TRBJ2-3,.,TGTGCCAGCAGTTTAGATGGAGAAGATACGCAGTATTTT,CASSLDGEDTQYF
TRBV20-1,.,TRBJ1-2,.,TGCAGTGCCCTGACAGGTCTTGGCTACACCTTC,CSALTGLGYTF
TRBV29-1,.,TRBJ2-5,.,TGCAGCGTCGAGCAGGGGGGCGAGACCCAGTACTTC,CSVEQGGETQYF
TRBV6-1,.,TRBJ2-1,TRBD2,TGTGCCAGCAGTGGGACCGGGACTAGGAACAATGAGCAGTTCTTC,CASSGTGTRNNEQFF
TRBV2,.,TRBJ2-1,.,TGTGCCAGCAGTGACGGCAGGGCCCATGAGCAGTTCTTC,CASSDGRAHEQFF
TRBV7-8,.,TRBJ2-7,.,TGTGCCAGCAGCCCCAATCGAATGCAGCGTACGAGACTAAGAGACTACGAGCAGTACTTC,CASSPNRMQRTRLRDYEQYF
TRBV4-3,.,TRBJ2-7,.,TGCGCCAGCAGCCAAGATATCGGGGGCATCTACGAGCAGTACTTC,CASSQDIGGIYEQYF
TRBV20-1,.,TRBJ1-5,TRBD1,TGCAGTGCTAGAGCCGGGACAGGGGCGATCAATCAGCCCCAGCATTTT,CSARAGTGAINQPQHF
TRBV9,.,TRBJ2-6,.,TGTGCCAGCAGCGTAGCAGGGGCAGGGGCCCCTGGGGCCAACGTCCTGACTTTC,CASSVAGAGAPGANVLTF
TRBV7-2,many,TRBJ1-5,.,TGTGCCAGCAGCTTAACGGGTGACGGCAATCAGCCCCAGCATTTT,CASSLTGDGNQPQHF
TRBV28,.,TRBJ1-4,.,TGTGCCAGCAGACTTTTGGATAATGAAAAACTGTTTTTT,CASRLLDNEKLFF
TRBV3-1,few,TRBJ2-1,.,TGTGCCAGCAGCCGGAACCAGGTTGGTGAGCAGTTCTTC,CASSRNQVGEQFF
TRBV10-3,few,TRBJ2-2,.,TGTGCCATCAGTGCGGGGGGCCAGAACACCGGGGAGCTGTTTTTT,CAISAGGQNTGELFF
TRBV2,.,TRBJ2-2,.,TGTGCCAGCAGTTTCGAGTCTGGGAACACCGGGGAGCTGTTTTTT,CASSFESGNTGELFF
TRBV29-1,few,TRBJ2-4,TRBD1,TGCAGCGTTTTCCACGGGACAGGGGGAGACATTCAGTACTTC,CSVFHGTGGDIQYF
TRBV18,few,TRBJ2-6,.,TGTGCCAGCTCAGTAGGCCGTAACGTCCTGACTTTC,CASSVGRNVLTF
TRBV3-1,few,TRBJ2-3,TRBD2,TGTGCCAGCAGCTCCCGGACTAGCGGCCAGGACACAGATACGCAGTATTTT,CASSSRTSGQDTDTQYF
TRBV5-4,.,TRBJ2-1,TRBD2,TGTGCCAGCAGCTTGGGACTAGCGGGAGGTGAAAATGAGCAGTTCTTC,CASSLGLAGGENEQFF
TRBV6-6,once,TRBJ2-1,.,TGTGCCAGCAGTGCTCAGGGATCAGGTGAGCAGTTCTTC,CASSAQGSGEQFF
TRBV19,.,TRBJ2-5,TRBD2,TGTGCCAGTAGTATTCTAGGAGCGGGAGGTGAGACCCAGTACTTC,CASSILGAGGETQYF
TRBV6-1,few,TRBJ2-5,TRBD1,TGTGCCAGCAGTGATCCGGGACAGGGAAGAGAGACCCAGTACTTC,CASSDPGQGRETQYF
TRBV20-1,.,TRBJ2-7,.,TGCAGTGCTAGAGATCTAGCCTCTTCCTACGAGCAGTACTTC,CSARDLASSYEQYF
TRBV5-1,few,TRBJ1-3,.,TGCGCCAGCAGCTTGGGGCAGGGAGGAAACACCATATATTTT,CASSLGQGGNTIYF
TRBV11-2,.,TRBJ2-4,TRBD2,TGTGCCAGCAGCGGCGCCGGGGGGGCCAAAAACATTCAGTACTTC,CASSGAGGAKNIQYF
TRBV5-1,few,TRBJ2-2,TRBD1,TGCGCCAGCAGCCCTACCGGGACAGCGAACACCGGGGAGCTGTTTTTT,CASSPTGTANTGELFF
TRBV29-1,.,TRBJ2-7,TRBD2,TGCAGCGTTGGTGTGCGGGGGGGGTCCTACGAGCAGTACTTC,CSVGVRGGSYEQYF
TRBV12-3/TRBV12-4,.,TRBJ1-1,.,TGTGCCAGCAGTTTAGGCGGAACTATCAGTGAAGCTTTCTTT,CASSLGGTISEAFF
TRBV4-2,few,TRBJ2-1,TRBD2,TGTGCCAGTTCCCTAGCGGCATCAAGTAATGAGCAGTTCTTC,CASSLAASSNEQFF
TRBV5-1,.,TRBJ2-1,.,TGCGCCAGCAGCTTGGTAGCGGCAAAATCCTACAATGAGCAGTTCTTC,CASSLVAAKSYNEQFF
TRBV6-6,few,TRBJ1-5,.,TGTGCCAGGGGCAATCAGCCCCAGCATTTT,CARGNQPQHF
TRBV19,few,TRBJ2-1,.,TGTGCCAGTACCAAGAGGGGGGATTCCTACAATGAGCAGTTCTTC,CASTKRGDSYNEQFF
TRBV10-3,.,TRBJ2-5,TRBD2,TGTGCCATCAGATCGACTAGCGGGGAAGAGACCCAGTACTTC,CAIRSTSGEETQYF
TRBV6-1,.,TRBJ1-2,.,TGTGCCAGCAGATTTGGACTGTCGCCGGGGGGCTATGGCTACACCTTC,CASRFGLSPGGYGYTF
TRBV20-1,.,TRBJ2-7,.,TGCAGTGCTAGAGAGGAGTACGGGCTCTACGAGCAGTACTTC,CSAREEYGLYEQYF
TRBV4-3,.,TRBJ2-2,.,TGCGCCAGCAGCCAAGATAGGACTCCCGGGGAGCTGTTTTTT,CASSQDRTPGELFF
TRBV20-1,once,TRBJ2-1,TRBD1,TGCAGTGCCATGAAAGGGACAGCAGCCAATGAGCAGTTCTTC,CSAMKGTAANEQFF
TRBV5-5,.,TRBJ1-2,TRBD1,TGTGCCAGCAGCTTGGTGCGGGACAGGGACTACACCTTC,CASSLVRDRDYTF
TRBV12-3/TRBV12-4,.,TRBJ2-7,.,TGTGCCAGCAGTTTAGGACCGGTTTCCTACGAGCAGTACTTC,CASSLGPVSYEQYF
TRBV11-3,.,TRBJ2-3,.,TGTGCCAGCAGCTATGCGGGGGATACGCAGTATTTT,CASSYAGDTQYF
TRBV4-3,.,TRBJ2-1,.,TGCGCCAGCAGCCAAGAGGTTCTTCCCGGGCTGTCCAATGAGCAGTTCTTC,CASSQEVLPGLSNEQFF
TRBV5-1,.,TRBJ2-2,.,TGCGCCAGCAGCTTCGACAGTTTCATAAACACCGGGGAGCTGTTTTTT,CASSFDSFINTGELFF
TRBV12-5,.,TRBJ2-1,TRBD2,TGTGCTAGTGGAAGACTAGCGGGAGTCCACAATGAGCAGTTCTTC,CASGRLAGVHNEQFF
TRBV12-3/TRBV12-4,.,TRBJ1-6,TRBD1,TGTGCCAGCGGAACGGACAGGGGGCGTAACACCCTCCACTTT,CASGTDRGRNTLHF
TRBV7-9,few,TRBJ2-2,TRBD1,TGTGCCAGCAGCTGGGACAGCATAAGTGGGGAGCTGTTTTTT,CASSWDSISGELFF
TRBV18,.,TRBJ2-6,.,TGTGCCAGCACCCCAACAGGGTCCTCTGGGGCCAACGTCCTGACTTTC,CASTPTGSSGANVLTF
TRBV6-5,many,TRBJ2-2,TRBD1,TGTGCCAGCAGTTACTCTGACAGGGGAACCGGGGAGCTGTTTTTT,CASSYSDRGTGELFF